This passage covers 10 T cell receptor beta chains from one sample sequenced in a study of identical twins. TCRdb reprocessed the 5' RACE reads with MiXCR, giving one entry per CDR3 protein. The profile shows roughly 1,500,000 distinct CDR3 sequences, about 32% of them singletons. Sequenced: cord blood. All receptors derive from a newborn girl in good health.

V is TRBV7-9 and J is TRBJ1-2; D is unclear. V was shortened by 4 bases and J by 8 bases, with 5 bases between the two germline ends. Germline lookup yields CDR1 SEHNR and CDR2 FQNEAQ (reference sequence). CDR3 length: 10 amino acids. CDR3 residues: CASSSSGYTF. The CDR3 DNA reads TGTGCCAGCAGCTCGTCGGGCTACACCTTC.

This chain connects TRBV29-1 to TRBJ1-1; 7 bases map to TRBD1. Trimming cost V 6 bases and J 2 bases; bases outside gene matches: 6. From germline, CDR1 is SQVTM and CDR2 ANQGSEA. The CDR3 consists of 13 residues. Here the CDR3 reads CSVGQEYNTEAFF. The DNA of the CDR3 is TGCAGCGTCGGACAGGAATATAACACTGAAGCTTTCTTT.

The chain employs TRBV5-1 and TRBJ1-1, with a possible D match to TRBD1 (6 bases). Trimming left V 3 bases short and J 6 bases short, with 9 bases between. Germline assignment: CDR1 SGHRS and CDR2 YFSETQ. The CDR3 spans 12 residues. The DNA of the CDR3 is TGCGCCAGCAGCTCCAGGGGTGCTGAAGCTTTCTTT. It codes for CASSSRGAEAFF.

The chain employs TRBV25-1 and TRBJ1-1, with D maybe TRBD1 (5 bases). V lost 4 bases, J lost 5 bases, and 17 bases lay in between. CDR1 and CDR2 from the germline V gene are MGHDK and SYGVNS. The CDR3 is 15 residues long. The CDR3 DNA sequence: TGTGCCAGCAGTGTGGGGGGGACCGGGGATACTGAAGCTTTCTTT. It translates to CASSVGGTGDTEAFF. Full variable domain (rest looked up from reference TRBV25-1 and TRBJ1-1): EADIYQTPRYLVIGTGKKITLECSQTMGHDKMYWYQQDPGMELHLIHYSYGVNSTEKGDLSSESTVSRIRTEHFPLTLESARPSHTSQYLCASSVGGTGDTEAFFGQGTRLTVV.

This clonotype was counted between two and nine times. J is TRBJ2-1 and V is TRBV20-1; 8 bases align to TRBD2. This CDR3 comprises 16 residues. The V segment lost 1 base and the J segment 5 bases; nucleotides outside the gene matches: 10. Germline CDR1 is DFQATT and CDR2 is SNEGSKA (reference sequence). CDR3 amino acids: CSARVPRTSPNNEQFF. In nucleotides, the CDR3 is TGCAGTGCTAGAGTGCCGAGGACTAGCCCTAACAATGAGCAGTTCTTC.

The J gene is TRBJ1-3, the V gene TRBV7-9; D gene uncertain. The CDR3 consists of 15 residues. In germline, CDR1 is SEHNR, CDR2 FQNEAQ (reference sequence). Trimming pared 2 bases from V and 2 bases from J, leaving 10 bases between. CDR3 in amino acids: CASSLYLAAGNTIYF. CDR3 DNA sequence: TGTGCCAGCAGCTTATACTTGGCAGCTGGAAACACCATATATTTT. Full variable domain (outside the CDR3, taken from reference TRBV7-9 and TRBJ1-3): DTGVSQNPRHKITKRGQNVTFRCDPISEHNRLYWYRQTLGQGPEFLTYFQNEAQLEKSRLLSDRFSAERPKGSFSTLEIQRTEQGDSAMYLCASSLYLAAGNTIYFGEGSWLTVV.

The table lists this clonotype with a few counts. The V gene is TRBV6-4, the J gene TRBJ2-1, with 9 bases fitting TRBD1. This CDR3 spans 14 amino acids. Germline assignment: CDR1 MRHNA and CDR2 SNTAGT. The V gene end was trimmed by 4 bases and the J gene end by 7 bases; junction bases not matched to a gene: 5. The CDR3 coding sequence is TGTGCCAGCAGTGCGGGACAGGGACGGAATGAGCAGTTCTTC. Its protein is CASSAGQGRNEQFF.

The J gene is TRBJ2-1, the V gene TRBV20-1; D is uncertain. The germline CDR1 and CDR2 sequences are DFQATT and SNEGSKA (reference sequence). V dropped 5 bases and J dropped 0 bases, with 8 bases sitting between them. The CDR3 runs to 13 residues. Written as DNA, the CDR3 is TGCAGTGCTTTAGACCGCTCCTACAATGAGCAGTTCTTC. Encoded protein: CSALDRSYNEQFF.

For the CDR3, the DNA is TGTGCCAGCAGCGCCGGGACTAGTTATGAGCAGTTCTTC. Translation gives CASSAGTSYEQFF. V is TRBV9 and J is TRBJ2-1; TRBD2 matches at 8 bases. Germline assignment: CDR1 SGDLS and CDR2 YYNGEE. J was trimmed by 8 bases and V by 3 bases; bases with no gene match: 4. CDR3 size: 13 residues.

The chain combines TRBV28 with TRBJ2-1, with D perhaps TRBD2 (7 bases). Germline loops: CDR1 MDHEN, CDR2 SYDVKM. This CDR3 contains 15 residues. Trimming took 6 bases from V and 8 from J, leaving 20 bases between them. CDR3 coding DNA: TGTGCCAGCAGAGAAGGGGGGGAGCTTCGGGATGAGCAGTTCTTC. Its translation: CASREGGELRDEQFF.